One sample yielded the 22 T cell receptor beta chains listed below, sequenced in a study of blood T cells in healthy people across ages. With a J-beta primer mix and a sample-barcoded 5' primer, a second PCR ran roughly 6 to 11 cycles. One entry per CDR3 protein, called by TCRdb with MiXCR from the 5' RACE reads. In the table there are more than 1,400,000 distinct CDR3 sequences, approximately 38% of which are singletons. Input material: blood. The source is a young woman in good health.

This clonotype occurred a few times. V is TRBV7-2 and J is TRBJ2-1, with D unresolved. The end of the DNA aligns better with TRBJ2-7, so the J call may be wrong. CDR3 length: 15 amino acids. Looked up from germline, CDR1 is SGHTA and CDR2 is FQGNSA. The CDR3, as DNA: TGTGCCAGCAGCTTAGCGTGGAGCTCCTACAATGAGCAGTACTTC. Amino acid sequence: CASSLAWSSYNEQYF.

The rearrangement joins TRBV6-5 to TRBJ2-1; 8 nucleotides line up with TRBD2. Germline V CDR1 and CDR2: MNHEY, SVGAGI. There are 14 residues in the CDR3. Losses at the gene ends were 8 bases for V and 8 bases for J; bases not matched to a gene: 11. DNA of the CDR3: TGTGCCAGCGGTGATCCAGCGGGAGATCATGAGCAGTTCTTC. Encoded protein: CASGDPAGDHEQFF.

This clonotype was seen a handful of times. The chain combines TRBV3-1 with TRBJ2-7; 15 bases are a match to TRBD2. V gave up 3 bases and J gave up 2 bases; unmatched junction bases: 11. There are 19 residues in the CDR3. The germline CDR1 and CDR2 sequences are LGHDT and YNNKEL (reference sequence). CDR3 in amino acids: CASSHVPGLAGGVPYEQYF. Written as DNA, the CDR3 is TGTGCCAGCAGCCACGTACCGGGACTAGCGGGGGGTGTCCCCTACGAGCAGTACTTC.

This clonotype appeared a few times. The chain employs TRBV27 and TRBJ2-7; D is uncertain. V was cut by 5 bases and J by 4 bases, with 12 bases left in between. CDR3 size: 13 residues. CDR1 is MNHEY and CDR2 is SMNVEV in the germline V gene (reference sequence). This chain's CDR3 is CASSVADDYEQYF. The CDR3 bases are TGTGCCAGCAGTGTGGCTGACGATTACGAGCAGTACTTC.

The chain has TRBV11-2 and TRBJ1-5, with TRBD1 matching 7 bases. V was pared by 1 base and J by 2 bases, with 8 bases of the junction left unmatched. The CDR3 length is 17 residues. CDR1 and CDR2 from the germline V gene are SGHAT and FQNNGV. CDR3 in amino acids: CASSLVGTARGNQPQHF. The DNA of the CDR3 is TGTGCCAGCAGCTTAGTGGGGACAGCCCGGGGCAATCAGCCCCAGCATTTT.

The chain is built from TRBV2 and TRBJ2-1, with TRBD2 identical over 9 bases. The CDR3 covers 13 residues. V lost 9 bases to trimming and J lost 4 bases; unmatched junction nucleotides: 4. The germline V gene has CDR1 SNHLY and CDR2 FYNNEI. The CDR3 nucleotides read TGTGCCAGTGAGGCGGGAGGGTACAATGAGCAGTTCTTC. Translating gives CASEAGGYNEQFF.

CDR3 in amino acids: CSAPRGGRAQETQYF. CDR3 in DNA: TGCAGTGCTCCTCGGGGGGGGAGGGCTCAAGAGACCCAGTACTTC. This chain connects TRBV20-1 to TRBJ2-5, with 8 bases identical to TRBD2. The CDR3 extends over 15 amino acids. In germline, CDR1 is DFQATT, CDR2 SNEGSKA (reference sequence). Losses at the gene ends were 5 bases for V and 2 bases for J; bases not matched to a gene: 10.

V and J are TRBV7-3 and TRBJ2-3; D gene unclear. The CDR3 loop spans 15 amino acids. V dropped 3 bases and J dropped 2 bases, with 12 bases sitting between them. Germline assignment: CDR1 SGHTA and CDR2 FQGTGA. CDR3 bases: TGTGCCAGCAGCTTGGGTGTCGTGAACACAGATACGCAGTATTTT. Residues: CASSLGVVNTDTQYF.

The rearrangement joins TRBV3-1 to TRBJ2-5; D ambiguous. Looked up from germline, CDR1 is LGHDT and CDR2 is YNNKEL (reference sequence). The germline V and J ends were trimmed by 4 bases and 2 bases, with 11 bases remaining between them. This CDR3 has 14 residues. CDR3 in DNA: TGTGCCAGCAGCCCCAACCTCGCTCAAGAGACCCAGTACTTC. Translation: CASSPNLAQETQYF.

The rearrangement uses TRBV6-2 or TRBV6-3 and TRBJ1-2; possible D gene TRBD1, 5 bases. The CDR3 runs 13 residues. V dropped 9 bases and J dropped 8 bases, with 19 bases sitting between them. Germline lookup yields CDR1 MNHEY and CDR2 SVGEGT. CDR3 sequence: CASEGHQFEGYTF. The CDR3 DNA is TGTGCCAGTGAGGGGCACCAGTTCGAGGGCTACACCTTC.

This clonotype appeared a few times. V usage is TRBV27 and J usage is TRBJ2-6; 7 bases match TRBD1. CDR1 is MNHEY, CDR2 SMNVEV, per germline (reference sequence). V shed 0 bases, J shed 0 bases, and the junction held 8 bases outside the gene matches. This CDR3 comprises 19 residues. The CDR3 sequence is CASSLSSTGALSGANVLTF. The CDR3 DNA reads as TGTGCCAGCAGTTTATCTTCCACAGGGGCCCTCTCTGGGGCCAACGTCCTGACTTTC.

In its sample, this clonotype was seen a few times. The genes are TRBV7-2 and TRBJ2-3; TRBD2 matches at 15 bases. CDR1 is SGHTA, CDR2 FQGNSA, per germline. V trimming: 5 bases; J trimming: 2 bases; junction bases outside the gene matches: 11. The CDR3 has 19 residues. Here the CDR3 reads CASSHRGTSGRLYTDTQYF. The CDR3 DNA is TGTGCCAGCAGCCACAGGGGGACTAGCGGGAGGTTGTACACAGATACGCAGTATTTT.

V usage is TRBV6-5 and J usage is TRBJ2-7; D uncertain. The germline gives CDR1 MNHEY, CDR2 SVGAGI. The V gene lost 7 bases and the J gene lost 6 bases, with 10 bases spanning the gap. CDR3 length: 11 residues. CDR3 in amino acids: CASTDGGEQYF. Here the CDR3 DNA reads TGTGCCAGCACCGACGGCGGCGAGCAGTACTTC.

The CDR3 reads CASSSPLGTGRWTEAFF. The CDR3 DNA sequence: TGTGCCAGCAGTTCCCCTCTTGGGACAGGGAGGTGGACTGAAGCTTTCTTT. The rearrangement links TRBV27 to TRBJ1-1, with 9 nucleotides matching TRBD1. In germline, CDR1 is MNHEY, CDR2 SMNVEV (reference sequence). The CDR3 length is 17 residues. V trimming: 4 bases; J trimming: 5 bases; junction bases outside the gene matches: 14.

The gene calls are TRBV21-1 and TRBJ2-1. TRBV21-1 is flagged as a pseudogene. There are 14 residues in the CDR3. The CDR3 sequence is CASSKWRAHNEQFF. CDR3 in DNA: TGTGCCAGCAGCAAATGGAGGGCCCACAATGAGCAGTTCTTC.

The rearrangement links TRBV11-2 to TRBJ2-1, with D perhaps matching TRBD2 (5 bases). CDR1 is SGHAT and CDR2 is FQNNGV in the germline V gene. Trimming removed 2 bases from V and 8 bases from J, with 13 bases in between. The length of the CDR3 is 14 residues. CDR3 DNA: TGTGCCAGCAGCTTAAGCGGTCAGGACTATGAGCAGTTCTTC. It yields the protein CASSLSGQDYEQFF.

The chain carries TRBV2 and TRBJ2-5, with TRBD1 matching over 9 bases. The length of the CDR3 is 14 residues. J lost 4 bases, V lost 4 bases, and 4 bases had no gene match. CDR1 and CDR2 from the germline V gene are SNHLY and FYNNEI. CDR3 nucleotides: TGTGCCAGCAGTGTAAACAGGGGGCCAGAGACCCAGTACTTC. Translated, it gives CASSVNRGPETQYF.

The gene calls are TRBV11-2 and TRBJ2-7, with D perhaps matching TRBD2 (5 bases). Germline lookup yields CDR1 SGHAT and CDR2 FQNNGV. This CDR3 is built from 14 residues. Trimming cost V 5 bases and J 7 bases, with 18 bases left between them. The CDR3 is CASSLRTESLEQYF. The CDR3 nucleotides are TGTGCCAGCAGCCTTCGGACTGAGTCCCTTGAGCAGTACTTC.

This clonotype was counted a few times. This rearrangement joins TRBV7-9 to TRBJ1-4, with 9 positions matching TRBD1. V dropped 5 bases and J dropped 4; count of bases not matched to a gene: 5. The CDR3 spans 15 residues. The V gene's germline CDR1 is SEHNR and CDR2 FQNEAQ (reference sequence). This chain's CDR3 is CASSPRDRDNEKLFF. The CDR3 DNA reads TGTGCCAGCAGCCCTAGGGACAGGGATAATGAAAAACTGTTTTTT.

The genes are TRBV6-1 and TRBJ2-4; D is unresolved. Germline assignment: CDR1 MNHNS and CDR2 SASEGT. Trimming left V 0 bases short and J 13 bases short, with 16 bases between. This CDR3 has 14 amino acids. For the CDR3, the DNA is TGTGCCAGCAGTGAAGCGTTGTTTGGGGTCGGGCAGTACTTC. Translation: CASSEALFGVGQYF.

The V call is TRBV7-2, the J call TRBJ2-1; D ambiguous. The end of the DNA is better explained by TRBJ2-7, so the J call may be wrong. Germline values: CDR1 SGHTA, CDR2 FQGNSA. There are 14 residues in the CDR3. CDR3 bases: TGTGCCAGCAGGCTTAGATCTATTCGGAATGAGCAGTACTTC. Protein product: CASRLRSIRNEQYF.

CDR3 sequence (DNA): TGCGCCAGCAGCCAAGATCAAGTACAGGGCAATCAGCCCCAGCATTTT. Amino acid sequence: CASSQDQVQGNQPQHF. The chain couples TRBV4-1 to TRBJ1-5; the D gene is possibly TRBD1 (5 bases). Germline-derived CDR1 and CDR2 are MGHRA and YSYEKL. CDR3 length: 16 residues. Trimming took 0 bases from V and 2 from J, leaving 11 bases between them.